The clone carrying this T cell receptor beta chain showed up just once. This record comes from a study of blood T cell repertoires in COVID-19. Background on the study: Whether acute or convalescent, the COVID-19 samples came from the United States, Italy and Spain.

As originally analysed: Estimates of nucleated cell counts were drawn from the amplification of reference gene primers. Clones were read by immunoSEQ multiplex PCR, and TCRdb kept only the in-frame ones, dropping some. V, J and clone size derive from that table, while D and trimming were established from the DNA sequence. Here the sample spans fewer than 450,000 clones, more than 70% being singletons. In Cohort 3, a recovered donor had either two negative PCRs, clearance, or symptom resolution. Germline V gene data show CDR1 as SEHNR and CDR2 as FQNEAQ (reference sequence). CDR3 length: 17 amino acids. V lost 5 bases and J 10 bases, leaving 24 bases between the germline ends.

V is TRBV7-9 and J is TRBJ1-6; D perhaps matches TRBD1 (6 bases). Sequenced material: PBMCs or T cells enriched from blood (not recorded which). This TCR derives from a woman under 30 who had recovered from COVID-19. As DNA, the CDR3 is TGTGCCAGCAGCCCAGATAGTGGGCGGGGGCTCGGATCACCCCTCCACTTT. Encoded protein: CASSPDSGRGLGSPLHF.